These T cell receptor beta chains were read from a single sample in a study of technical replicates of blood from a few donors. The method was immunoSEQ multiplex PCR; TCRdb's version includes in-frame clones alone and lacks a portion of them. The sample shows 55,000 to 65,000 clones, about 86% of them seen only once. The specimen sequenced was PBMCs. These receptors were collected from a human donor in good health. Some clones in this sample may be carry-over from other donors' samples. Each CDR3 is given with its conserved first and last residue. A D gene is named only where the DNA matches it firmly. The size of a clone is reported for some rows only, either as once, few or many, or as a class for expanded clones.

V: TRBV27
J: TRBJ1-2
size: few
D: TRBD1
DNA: TGTGCCAGCAGTTCCACTAACAGGGGCAATGGCTACACCTTC
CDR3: CASSSTNRGNGYTF

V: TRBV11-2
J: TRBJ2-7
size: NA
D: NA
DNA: TGTGCCAGCAGCTCCGGGGGTACTCGCGAGCAGTACTTC
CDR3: CASSSGGTREQYF

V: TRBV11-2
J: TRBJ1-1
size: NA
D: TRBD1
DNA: TGTGCCAGCAGCACTCGGACAGGGGGGTTGAACACTGAAGCTTTCTTT
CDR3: CASSTRTGGLNTEAFF

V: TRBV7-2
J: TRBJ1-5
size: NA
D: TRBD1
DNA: TGTGCCAGCAGCTTTCAGGGGGCCGGCAATCAGCCCCAGCATTTT
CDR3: CASSFQGAGNQPQHF

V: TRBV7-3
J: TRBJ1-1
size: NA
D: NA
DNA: TGTGCCAGCAGCTTATATGGGCGAGATGGAGCTTTCTTT
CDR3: CASSLYGRDGAFF

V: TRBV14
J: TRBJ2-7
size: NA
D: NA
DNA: TGTGCCAGCAGCCAAGAAGGGCGGAGGGGCTACGAGCAGTACTTC
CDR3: CASSQEGRRGYEQYF

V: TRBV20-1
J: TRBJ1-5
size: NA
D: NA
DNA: TGCAGTGCTGAGGACCGGTACGGGGAGCATTTT
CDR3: CSAEDRYGEHF

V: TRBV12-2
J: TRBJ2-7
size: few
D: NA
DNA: TGTGCAAGTCGCTTAGAGACCTACAGGGGCTACGAGCAGTACTTC
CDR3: CASRLETYRGYEQYF

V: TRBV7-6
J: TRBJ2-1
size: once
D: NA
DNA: TGTGCCAGCAGCTTAGTGGGACAATACAATGAGCAGTTCTTC
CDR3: CASSLVGQYNEQFF

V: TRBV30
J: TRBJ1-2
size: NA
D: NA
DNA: TGTGCCTGGAGTGTAGGAGGGCTAGGGGACTATGGCTACACCTTC
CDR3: CAWSVGGLGDYGYTF

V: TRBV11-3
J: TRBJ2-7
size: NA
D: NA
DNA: TGTGCCAGCAGCTTAGAAGGTTCTCTCGGGAGCGGCGAGCAGTACTTC
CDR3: CASSLEGSLGSGEQYF

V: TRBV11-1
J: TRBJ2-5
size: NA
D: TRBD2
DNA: TGTGCCAGCAGCTGGACTAGCGGGGGGGCGGGTGAGACCCAGTACTTC
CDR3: CASSWTSGGAGETQYF

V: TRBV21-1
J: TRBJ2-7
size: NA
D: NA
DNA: TGTGCCAGCAGCCCTTCGCGGGAGCCTCGCGAGCAGTACTTC
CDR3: CASSPSREPREQYF

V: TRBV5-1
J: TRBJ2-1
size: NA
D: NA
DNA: TGCGCCAGCAGCTTACAGGGTTCACGGGATGAGCAGTTCTTC
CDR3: CASSLQGSRDEQFF

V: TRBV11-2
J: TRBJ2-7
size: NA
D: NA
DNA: TGTGCCAGCAGCCGGGACACTCTCTACGAGCAGTACTTC
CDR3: CASSRDTLYEQYF

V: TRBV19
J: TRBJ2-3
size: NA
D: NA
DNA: TGTGCCAGTAGTATACGCCCGGGGAGGAGGGGCCCCAACACAGATACGCAGTATTTT
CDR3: CASSIRPGRRGPNTDTQYF

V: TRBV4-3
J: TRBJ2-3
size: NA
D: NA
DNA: TGCGCCAGCAGCCGAATGGGGGGGCTTAGCACAGATACGCAGTATTTT
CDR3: CASSRMGGLSTDTQYF

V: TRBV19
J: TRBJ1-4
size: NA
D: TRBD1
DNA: TGTGCCAGTAACCGCGACAGGGGTGTGGAAAAACTGTTTTTT
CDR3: CASNRDRGVEKLFF

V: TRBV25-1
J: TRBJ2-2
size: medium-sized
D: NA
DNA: TGTGCCTCCACCGACAGGTCGAACACCGGGGAGCTGTTTTTT
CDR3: CASTDRSNTGELFF

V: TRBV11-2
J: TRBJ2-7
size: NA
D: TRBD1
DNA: TGTGCCAGCAGCCCTCCCGGGACAGGGTTCGCGCAGTACTTC
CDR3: CASSPPGTGFAQYF

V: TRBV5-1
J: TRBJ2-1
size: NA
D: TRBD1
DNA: TGCGCCAGCAGCTTTCAGAGGGGGCCATACAATGAGCAGTTCTTC
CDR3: CASSFQRGPYNEQFF

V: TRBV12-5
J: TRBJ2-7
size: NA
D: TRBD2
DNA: TGTGCTAGTGGTTTGGTTCTTAGCGGGGGGCCCTACGAGCAGTACTTC
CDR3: CASGLVLSGGPYEQYF

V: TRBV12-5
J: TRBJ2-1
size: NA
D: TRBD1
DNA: TGTGCTAGTGGTTTGGGCAGGGGGCGGAATGAGCAGTTCTTC
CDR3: CASGLGRGRNEQFF

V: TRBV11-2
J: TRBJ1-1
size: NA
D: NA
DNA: TGTGCCAGCAGCCCCCGACAGTACATGAACACTGAAGCTTTCTTT
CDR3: CASSPRQYMNTEAFF

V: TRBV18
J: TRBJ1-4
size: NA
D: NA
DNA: TGTGCCAGCTCAGCCCGACAGGCAACTAATGAAAAACTGTTTTTT
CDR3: CASSARQATNEKLFF

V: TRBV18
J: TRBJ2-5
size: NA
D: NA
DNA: TGTGCCAGCTCACCAAGTCTGGACCCGAGACGGGGAGAGACCCAGTACTTC
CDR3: CASSPSLDPRRGETQYF

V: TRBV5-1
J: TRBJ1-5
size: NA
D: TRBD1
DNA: TGCGCCAGCAGCTCCGTCCCGGGACAGGGTCAGCCCCAGCATTTT
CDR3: CASSSVPGQGQPQHF

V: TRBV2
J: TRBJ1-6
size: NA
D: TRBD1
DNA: TGTGCCAGCAGTTGGGGACAGGATTCACCCCTCCACTTT
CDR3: CASSWGQDSPLHF

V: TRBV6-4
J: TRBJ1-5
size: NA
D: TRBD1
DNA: TGTGCCAGCATGGTCGGACAGGGTGATCAGCCCCAGCATTTT
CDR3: CASMVGQGDQPQHF

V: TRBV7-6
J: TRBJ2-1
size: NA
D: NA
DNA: TGTGCCAGCAGCTCCCCGCCAGGACTTGCTAGCTCCTACAATGAGCAGTTCTTC
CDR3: CASSSPPGLASSYNEQFF

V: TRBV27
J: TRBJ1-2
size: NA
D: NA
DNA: TGTGCCAGCACGATGATCCCTAGGCGGGGGAACTATGGCTACACCTTC
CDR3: CASTMIPRRGNYGYTF

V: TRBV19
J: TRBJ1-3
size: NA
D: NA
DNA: TGTGCCAGTGGTCTCTACTCTGGAAACACCATATATTTT
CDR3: CASGLYSGNTIYF

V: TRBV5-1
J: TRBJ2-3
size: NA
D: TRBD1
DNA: TGCGCCAGCATGCTTCGTTGGGGACAGGGTCTCGATACGCAGTATTTT
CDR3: CASMLRWGQGLDTQYF

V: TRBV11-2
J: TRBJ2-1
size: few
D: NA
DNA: TGTGCCAGCAGCCCTTCCGCGACCCCGGGTGAGCAGTTCTTC
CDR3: CASSPSATPGEQFF

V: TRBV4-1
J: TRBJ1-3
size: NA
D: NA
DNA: TGCGCCAGCAGCCAAGGGGTTACTACGAGCTTCTCTGGAAACACCATATATTTT
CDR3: CASSQGVTTSFSGNTIYF

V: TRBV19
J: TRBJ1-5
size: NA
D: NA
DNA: TGTGCCAGTACTGGGGCGGGATTTGGCAATCAGCCCCAGCATTTT
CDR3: CASTGAGFGNQPQHF

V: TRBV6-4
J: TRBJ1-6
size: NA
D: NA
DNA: TGTGCCAGCAGGGGAAGGGAGCCCTATAATTCACCCCTCCACTTT
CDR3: CASRGREPYNSPLHF

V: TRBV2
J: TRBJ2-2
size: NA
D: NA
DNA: TGTGCCAGCAGAGAACAGGGTGGGCTGTTTTTT
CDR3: CASREQGGLFF

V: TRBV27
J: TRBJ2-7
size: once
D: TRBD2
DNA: TGTGCCAGCAGTGGGGGGACTAGCGGGAATTACGAGCAGTACTTC
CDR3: CASSGGTSGNYEQYF

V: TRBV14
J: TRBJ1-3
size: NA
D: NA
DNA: TGTGCCAGCAGCCGCGCCGGGGTGAAGGGAGACACCATATATTTT
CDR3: CASSRAGVKGDTIYF

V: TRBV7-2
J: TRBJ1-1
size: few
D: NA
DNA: TGTGCCAGCAGCTTAGGGGCCTCAAGAATGAACACTGAAGCTTTCTTT
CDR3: CASSLGASRMNTEAFF

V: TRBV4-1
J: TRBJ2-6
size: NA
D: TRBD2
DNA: TGCGCCAGCAGCCAAGGACTAGCTCGTGGGGCCAACGTCCTGACTTTC
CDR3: CASSQGLARGANVLTF

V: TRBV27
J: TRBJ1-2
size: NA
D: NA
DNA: TGTGCCAGCAGTTTATCGGAAGGGGCCAGGGTCTATGGCTACACCTTC
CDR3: CASSLSEGARVYGYTF

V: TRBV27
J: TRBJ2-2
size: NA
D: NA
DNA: TGTGCCAGCAGTTTAAAGCCGACCGGGGAGCTGTTTTTT
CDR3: CASSLKPTGELFF

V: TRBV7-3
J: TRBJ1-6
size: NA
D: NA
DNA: TGTGCCAGCAGCTTAGAGGGATTTTCACCCCTCCACTTT
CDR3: CASSLEGFSPLHF

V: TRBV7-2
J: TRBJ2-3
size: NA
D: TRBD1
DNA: TGTGCCAGCAGCGCCCGGGCCGGATCAGGGGGAACAGATACGCAGTATTTT
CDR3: CASSARAGSGGTDTQYF

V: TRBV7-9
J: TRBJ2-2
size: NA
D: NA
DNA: TGTGCCAGCAGCCCAGGGAGGGGGTCTCACGGGGAGCTGTTTTTT
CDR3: CASSPGRGSHGELFF

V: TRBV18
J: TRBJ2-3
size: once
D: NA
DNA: TGTGCCAGCTCACTGGGCCGTTGGCCAGATACGCAGTATTTT
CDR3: CASSLGRWPDTQYF

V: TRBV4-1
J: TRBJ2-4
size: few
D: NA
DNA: TGCGCCAGCAGCCAAGGGCGAGGTGCCAAAAACATTCAGTACTTC
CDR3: CASSQGRGAKNIQYF

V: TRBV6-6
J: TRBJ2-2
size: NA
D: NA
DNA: TGTGCCAGCAGTTCCGTTAGGGGGACCGGGGAGCTGTTTTTT
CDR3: CASSSVRGTGELFF

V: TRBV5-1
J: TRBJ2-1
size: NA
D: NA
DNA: TGCGCCAGCAGTTTTGCGGGGGCGGGCCTTCTTAATGAGCAGTTCTTC
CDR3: CASSFAGAGLLNEQFF

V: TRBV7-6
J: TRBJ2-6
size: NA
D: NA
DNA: TGTGCCAGCAGCGCCCGCAGGGTGAACCTGACTTTC
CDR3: CASSARRVNLTF

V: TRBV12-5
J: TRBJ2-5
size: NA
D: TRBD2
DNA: TGTGCTAGTGGTTTCCCTTTGGGGGGGCAGTACTTC
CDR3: CASGFPLGGQYF